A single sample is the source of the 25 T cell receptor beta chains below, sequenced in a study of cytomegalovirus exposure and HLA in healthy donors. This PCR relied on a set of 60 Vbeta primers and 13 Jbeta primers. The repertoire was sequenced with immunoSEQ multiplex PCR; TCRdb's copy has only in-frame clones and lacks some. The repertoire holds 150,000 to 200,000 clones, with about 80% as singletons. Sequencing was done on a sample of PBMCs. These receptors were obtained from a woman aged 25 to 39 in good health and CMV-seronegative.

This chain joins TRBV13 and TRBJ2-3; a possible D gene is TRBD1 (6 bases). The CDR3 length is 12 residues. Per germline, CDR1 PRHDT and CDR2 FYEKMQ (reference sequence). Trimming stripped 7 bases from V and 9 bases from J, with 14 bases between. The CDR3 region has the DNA TGTGCCAGCACTATCACACAGGGCACGCAGTATTTT. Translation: CASTITQGTQYF.

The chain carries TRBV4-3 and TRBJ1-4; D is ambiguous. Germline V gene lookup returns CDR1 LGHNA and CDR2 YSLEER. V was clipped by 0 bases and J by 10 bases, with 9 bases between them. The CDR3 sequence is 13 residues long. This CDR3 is CASSQDFSGKLFF. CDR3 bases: TGCGCCAGCAGCCAAGATTTTTCCGGAAAACTGTTTTTT.

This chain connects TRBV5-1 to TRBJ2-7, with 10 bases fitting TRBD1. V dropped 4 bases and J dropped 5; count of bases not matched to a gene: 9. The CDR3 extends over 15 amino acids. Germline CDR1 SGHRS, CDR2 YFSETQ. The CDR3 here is CASSLRDRGPHEQYF. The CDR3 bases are TGCGCCAGCAGCCTCCGGGACAGGGGACCCCACGAGCAGTACTTC.

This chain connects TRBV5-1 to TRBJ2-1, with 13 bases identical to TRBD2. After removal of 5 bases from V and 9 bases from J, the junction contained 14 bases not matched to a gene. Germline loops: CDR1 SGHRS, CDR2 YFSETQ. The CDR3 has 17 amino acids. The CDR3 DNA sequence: TGCGCCAGCAGTCAGGGGACTAGCGGGACGGTGGGGGGTGAGCAGTTCTTC. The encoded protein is CASSQGTSGTVGGEQFF.

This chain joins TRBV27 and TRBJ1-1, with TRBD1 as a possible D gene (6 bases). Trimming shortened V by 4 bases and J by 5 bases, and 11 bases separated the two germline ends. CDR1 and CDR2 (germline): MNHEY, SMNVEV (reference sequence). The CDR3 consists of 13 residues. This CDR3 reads CASSSGVRTEAFF. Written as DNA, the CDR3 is TGTGCCAGCAGTTCAGGGGTACGAACTGAAGCTTTCTTT.

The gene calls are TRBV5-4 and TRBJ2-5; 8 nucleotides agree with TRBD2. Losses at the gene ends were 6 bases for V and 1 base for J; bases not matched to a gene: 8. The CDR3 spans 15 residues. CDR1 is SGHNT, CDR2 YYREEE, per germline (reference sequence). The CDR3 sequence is CASTDSGGAQETQYF. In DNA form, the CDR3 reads TGTGCCAGCACCGATTCGGGGGGGGCCCAAGAGACCCAGTACTTC.

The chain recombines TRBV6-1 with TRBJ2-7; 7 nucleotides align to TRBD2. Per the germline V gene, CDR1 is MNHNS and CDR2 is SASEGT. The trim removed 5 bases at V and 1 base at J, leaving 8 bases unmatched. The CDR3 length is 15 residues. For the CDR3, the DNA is TGTGCCAGCAGTAGGGGCGGGAGTGCATCCTACGAGCAGTACTTC. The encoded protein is CASSRGGSASYEQYF.

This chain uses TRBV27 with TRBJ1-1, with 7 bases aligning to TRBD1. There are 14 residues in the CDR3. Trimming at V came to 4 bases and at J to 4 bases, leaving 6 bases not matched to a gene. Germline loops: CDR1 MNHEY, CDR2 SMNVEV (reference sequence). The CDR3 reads CASSYGQGGTEAFF. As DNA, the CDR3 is TGTGCCAGCAGTTACGGGCAGGGGGGCACTGAAGCTTTCTTT.

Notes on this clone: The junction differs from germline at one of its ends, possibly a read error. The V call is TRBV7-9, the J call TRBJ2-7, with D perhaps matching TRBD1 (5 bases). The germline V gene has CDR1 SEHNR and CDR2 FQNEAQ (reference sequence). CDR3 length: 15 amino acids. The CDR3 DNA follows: TGTTCCAGCAGCCAGACAGAAAACCCGCGCTACGAGCAGTACTTC. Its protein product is CSSSQTENPRYEQYF.

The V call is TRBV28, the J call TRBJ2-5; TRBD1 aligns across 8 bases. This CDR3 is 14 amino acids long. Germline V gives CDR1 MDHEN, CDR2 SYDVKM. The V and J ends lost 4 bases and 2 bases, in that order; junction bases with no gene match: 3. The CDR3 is CASSSGQGQETQYF. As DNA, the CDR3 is TGTGCCAGCAGTTCTGGACAGGGACAAGAGACCCAGTACTTC.

CDR3 amino acids: CASTRPYGGYGYTF. As DNA, the CDR3 is TGTGCCAGCACCCGGCCTTACGGAGGCTATGGCTACACCTTC. This chain links TRBV28 with TRBJ1-2; no firm D call. The CDR3 is 14 amino acids. V gave up 7 bases and J gave up 4 bases, with 16 bases separating them. Germline lookup yields CDR1 MDHEN and CDR2 SYDVKM.

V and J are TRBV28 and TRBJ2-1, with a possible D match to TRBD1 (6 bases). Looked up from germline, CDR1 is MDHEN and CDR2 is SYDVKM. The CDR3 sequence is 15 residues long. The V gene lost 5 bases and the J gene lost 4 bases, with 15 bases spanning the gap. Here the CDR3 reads CASSPGTILYNEQFF. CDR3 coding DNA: TGTGCCAGCAGTCCCGGGACAATCCTTTACAATGAGCAGTTCTTC.

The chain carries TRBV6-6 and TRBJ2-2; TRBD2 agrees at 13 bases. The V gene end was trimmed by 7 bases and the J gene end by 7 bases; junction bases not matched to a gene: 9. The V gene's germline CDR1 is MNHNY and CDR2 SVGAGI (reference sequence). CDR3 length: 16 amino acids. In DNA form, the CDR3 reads TGTGCCAGCAAGGGGGTGGGACTAGCGGGGATCGGGGAGCTGTTTTTT. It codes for CASKGVGLAGIGELFF.

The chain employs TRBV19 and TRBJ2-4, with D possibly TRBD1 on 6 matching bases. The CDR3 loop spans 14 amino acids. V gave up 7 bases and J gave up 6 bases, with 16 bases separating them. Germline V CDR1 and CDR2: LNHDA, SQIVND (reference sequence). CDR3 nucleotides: TGTGCCAGTACCCCACAGGGTCGAGGAAACATTCAGTACTTC. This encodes CASTPQGRGNIQYF.

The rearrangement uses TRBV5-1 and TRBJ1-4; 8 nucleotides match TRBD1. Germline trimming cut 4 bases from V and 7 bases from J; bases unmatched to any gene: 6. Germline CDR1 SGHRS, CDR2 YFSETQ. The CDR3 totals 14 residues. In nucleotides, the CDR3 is TGCGCCAGCAGCCGACAGGGGTTGATTGAAAAACTGTTTTTT. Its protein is CASSRQGLIEKLFF. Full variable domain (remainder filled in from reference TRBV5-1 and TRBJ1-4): KAGVTQTPRYLIKTRGQQVTLSCSPISGHRSVSWYQQTPGQGLQFLFEYFSETQRNKGNFPGRFSGRQFSNSRSEMNVSTLELGDSALYLCASSRQGLIEKLFFGSGTQLSVL.

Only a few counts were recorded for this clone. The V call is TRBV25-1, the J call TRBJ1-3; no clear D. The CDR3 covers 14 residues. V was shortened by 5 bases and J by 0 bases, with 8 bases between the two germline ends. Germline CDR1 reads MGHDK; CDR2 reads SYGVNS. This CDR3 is CASSLPSSGNTIYF. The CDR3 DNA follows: TGTGCCAGCAGTCTCCCGTCCTCTGGAAACACCATATATTTT.

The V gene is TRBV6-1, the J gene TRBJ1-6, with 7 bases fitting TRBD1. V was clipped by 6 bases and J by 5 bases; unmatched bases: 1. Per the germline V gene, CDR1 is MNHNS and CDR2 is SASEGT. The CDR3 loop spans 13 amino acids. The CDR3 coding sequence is TGTGCCAGCAGGGGACAGAATAATTCACCCCTCCACTTT. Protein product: CASRGQNNSPLHF.

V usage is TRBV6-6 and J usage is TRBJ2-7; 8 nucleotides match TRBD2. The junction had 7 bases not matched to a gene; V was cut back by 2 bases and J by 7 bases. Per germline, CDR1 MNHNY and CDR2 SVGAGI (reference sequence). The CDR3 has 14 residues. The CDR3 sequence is CASSYEAGAREQYF. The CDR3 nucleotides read TGTGCCAGCAGTTACGAAGCGGGAGCTAGAGAGCAGTACTTC.

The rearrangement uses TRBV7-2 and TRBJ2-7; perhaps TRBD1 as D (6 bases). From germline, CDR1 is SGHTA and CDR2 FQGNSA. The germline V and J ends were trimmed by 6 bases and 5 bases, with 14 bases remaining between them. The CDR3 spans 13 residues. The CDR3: CASRYTGWDEQYF. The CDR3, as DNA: TGTGCCAGCAGGTATACAGGGTGGGACGAGCAGTACTTC. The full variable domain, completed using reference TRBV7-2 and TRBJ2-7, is GAGVSQSPSNKVTEKGKDVELRCDPISGHTALYWYRQSLGQGLEFLIYFQGNSAPDKSGLPSDRFSAERTGGSVSTLTIQRTQQEDSAVYLCASRYTGWDEQYFGPGTRLTVT.

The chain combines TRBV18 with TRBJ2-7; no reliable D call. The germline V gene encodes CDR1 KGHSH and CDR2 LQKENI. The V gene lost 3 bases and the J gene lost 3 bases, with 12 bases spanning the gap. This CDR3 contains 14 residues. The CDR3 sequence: CASSPLNAGYEQYF. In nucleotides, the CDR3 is TGTGCCAGCTCACCTTTAAATGCCGGCTACGAGCAGTACTTC.

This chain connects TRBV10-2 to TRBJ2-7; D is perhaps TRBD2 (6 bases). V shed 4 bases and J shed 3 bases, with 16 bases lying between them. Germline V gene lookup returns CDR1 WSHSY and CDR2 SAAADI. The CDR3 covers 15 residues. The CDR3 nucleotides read TGCGCCAGCAGTGGCTCGGAGGGCCGGGACTACGAGCAGTACTTC. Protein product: CASSGSEGRDYEQYF.

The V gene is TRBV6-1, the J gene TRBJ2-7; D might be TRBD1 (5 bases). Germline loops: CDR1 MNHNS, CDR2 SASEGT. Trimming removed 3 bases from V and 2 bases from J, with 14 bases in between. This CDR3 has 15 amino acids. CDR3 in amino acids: CASSESWGAAYEQYF. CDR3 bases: TGTGCCAGCAGTGAGAGCTGGGGCGCCGCCTACGAGCAGTACTTC.

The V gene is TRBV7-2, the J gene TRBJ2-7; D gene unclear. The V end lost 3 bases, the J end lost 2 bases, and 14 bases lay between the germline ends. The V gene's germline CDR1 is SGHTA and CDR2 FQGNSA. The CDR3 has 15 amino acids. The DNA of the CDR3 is TGTGCCAGCAGCTTTTCTCTTAGTTTGCCCTACGAGCAGTACTTC. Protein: CASSFSLSLPYEQYF.

CDR3 protein: CSVDDTLNAEAFF. In DNA, the CDR3 is TGCAGCGTTGATGACACCCTAAACGCTGAAGCTTTCTTT. J is TRBJ1-1 and V is TRBV29-1; D gene ambiguous. The CDR3 totals 13 residues. V was pared by 3 bases and J by 6 bases, with 14 bases between. Germline CDR1 is SQVTM and CDR2 is ANQGSEA.

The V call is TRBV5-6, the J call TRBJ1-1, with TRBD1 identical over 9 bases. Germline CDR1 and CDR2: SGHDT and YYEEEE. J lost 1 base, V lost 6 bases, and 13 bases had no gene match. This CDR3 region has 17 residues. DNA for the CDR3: TGTGCCAGCACCCTGGGACAGGGTCGAAGTTGGAACACTGAAGCTTTCTTT. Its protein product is CASTLGQGRSWNTEAFF. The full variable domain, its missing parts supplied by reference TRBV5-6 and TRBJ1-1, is DAGVTQSPTHLIKTRGQQVTLRCSPKSGHDTVSWYQQALGQGPQFIFQYYEEEERQRGNFPDRFSGHQFPNYSSELNVNALLLGDSALYLCASTLGQGRSWNTEAFFGQGTRLTVV.